This T cell receptor (beta chain) was identified during a study of regulatory T cells in long-lasting Graves disease. Points from the study as a whole: Less diverse TCR repertoires were seen in persistent Graves' patients than in newly diagnosed ones.

Time point denoted: persistent/refractory GD, antithyroid drugs over 5 years with positive TRAb. PBMCs were the source of the RNA used for TCR sequencing. Comments on this clonotype: Its specificity is not known.

The TCR beta library used iRepertoire HTBI primers with Arm-PCR amplification of CDR3. TCRdb used MiXCR to reprocess the multiplex PCR reads, holding one entry per CDR3 protein. Of a few hundred thousand distinct CDR3 sequences listed, 23% are singletons. CDR3 size: 14 residues. The germline V and J ends were trimmed by 5 bases and 0 bases, with 10 bases remaining between them. Germline V gene sequence: CDR1 SEHNR, CDR2 FQNEAQ (reference sequence). This TCR derives from a female donor with Graves disease. The sequencing here drew on peripheral blood mononuclear cells (PBMCs), taken when the disease was refractory, from a patient treated with antithyroid drugs. The V gene is TRBV7-9, the J gene TRBJ2-5, with D uncertain. CDR3 sequence: CASSPTNYQETQYF. In nucleotides, the CDR3 is TGTGCCAGCAGCCCGACAAATTACCAAGAGACCCAGTACTTC.